Here is one TCR beta chain with its context. This clonotype was seen ten or more times. Its recognized antigen is unknown. The sample holds no much larger clone one base away, and base qualities are not on file. This was a case-control study nested in a cohort of healthcare workers in London, UK, who had nasopharyngeal swab PCR tests and blood samples taken every week. Between 23 and 31 March 2020, the week of the UK lockdown, healthcare workers were enrolled and then followed up weekly for as long as 16 weeks. This sample is part of a study of early T cells in non-severe SARS-CoV-2 infection (dated by TCRdb to 2020 to 2023). At the level of the whole study: Because TCR sequencing relied on bulk RNA taken from unsorted whole blood, pairing of alpha and beta chains was not possible.

Preparation of the library involved 5' RACE. TCRdb lists the instrument as NextSeq 500. Unique molecular identifiers were attached to individual cDNA molecules in the TCR library protocol so that sequencing error and PCR bias could be corrected. Both TCR alpha and beta chains were sequenced, and tight co-correlation was observed between alpha and beta sequence abundances in each sample. The source study handled its data this way. V gene, J gene and CDR3 annotation of TCR sequences was performed with Decombinator V4. TCRs were defined as expanded if a significant change between any two time points was detected under a Poisson model with p below 0.0001. TCR abundances were normalised to the total number of TCRs sequenced per sample and were expressed as counts per million. VDJdb, accessed 1 November 2021, was searched for CMV, EBV and SARS-CoV-2 annotated TCRs, excluding TCRs annotated for multiple antigens. TCRdb's own reprocessing of the public reads used fastp at Q25 and MiXCR and kept productive beta chains. CDR3 protein duplicates are merged, each entry listing the most common genes and DNA. TCRdb's processing, not the study's, gives the V and J calls here. The sample includes tens of thousands of distinct CDR3 sequences, with roughly 4.4% observed a single time. The leading ten clones occupy about a fifth of the sample.

What the authors observed across the whole study: VDJdb matching was skewed toward anti-spike CD8 responses, so virus-specific expansions were likely underestimated and private and CD4 specificities were missed.

The sequence was obtained from an adult who was a healthcare worker with PCR-confirmed SARS-CoV-2 infection or an uninfected control (not recorded which). The sample comprised whole blood.

The sequence in DNA is TGTGCCAGCAGCCGGGGGAATAATTCACCCCTCCACTTT. Translation gives CASSRGNNSPLHF. The V and J segments used are TRBV9 and TRBJ1-6; TRBD1 is possibly the D segment (5 matching bases). From cysteine to phenylalanine, the CDR3 is 13 amino acids long. Of all the DNA, just the CDR3 is kept, 39 bases in frame from base 1. V drops 4 bases and J drops 5 bases, leaving 7 bases in between. Taken from the germline V gene, the CDR1 and CDR2 loops are SGDLS and YYNGEE.